This TCR beta chain was captured in a study of blood T cell repertoires in COVID-19. Study information: T cells, B-cell-depleted T cells, or PBMCs provided the cDNA or gDNA that served as material.

Germline V lookup: CDR1 MGHRA, CDR2 YSYEKL. The CDR3 runs to 15 residues. Trimming left V 5 bases short and J 7 bases short, with 20 bases between. Original analysis: Amplification of reference gene primers was used by the study to estimate nucleated cell counts. The repertoire was sequenced with immunoSEQ multiplex PCR; TCRdb's copy has only in-frame clones and lacks some. Clone size and the V and J calls come from that table; the DNA yielded D and trimming. The sample holds 130,000 to 150,000 clones, about 88% seen once. The chain couples TRBV4-1 to TRBJ1-1; D gene uncertain. The TCR comes from a human donor in a cohort sampled during active COVID-19. Sequencing input: peripheral blood. As DNA, the CDR3 is TGCGCCAGCAGCATAGGTCCTCCGGGAAGGAATGAAGCTTTCTTT. It specifies CASSIGPPGRNEAFF.